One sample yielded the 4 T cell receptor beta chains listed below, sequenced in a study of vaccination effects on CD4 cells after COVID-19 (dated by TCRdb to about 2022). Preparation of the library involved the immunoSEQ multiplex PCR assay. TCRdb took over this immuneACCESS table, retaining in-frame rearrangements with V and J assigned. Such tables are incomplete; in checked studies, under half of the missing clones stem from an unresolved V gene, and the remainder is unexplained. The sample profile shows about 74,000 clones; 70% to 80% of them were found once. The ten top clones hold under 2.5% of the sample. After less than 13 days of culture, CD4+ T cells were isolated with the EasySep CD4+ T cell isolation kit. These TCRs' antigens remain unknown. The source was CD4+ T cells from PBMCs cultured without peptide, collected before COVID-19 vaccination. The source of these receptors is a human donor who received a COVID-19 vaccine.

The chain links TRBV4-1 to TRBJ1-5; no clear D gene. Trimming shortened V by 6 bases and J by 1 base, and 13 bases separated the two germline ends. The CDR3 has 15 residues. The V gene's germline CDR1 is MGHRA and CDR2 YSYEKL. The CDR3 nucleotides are TGCGCCAGCAGTCCTCGGGGTGGGAGCAATCAGCCCCAGCATTTT. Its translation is CASSPRGGSNQPQHF.

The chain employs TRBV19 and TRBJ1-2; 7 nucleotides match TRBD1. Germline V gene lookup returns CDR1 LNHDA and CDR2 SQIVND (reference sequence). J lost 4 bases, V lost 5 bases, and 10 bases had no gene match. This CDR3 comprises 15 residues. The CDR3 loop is CASSAPRDSSYGYTF. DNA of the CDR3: TGTGCCAGTAGTGCACCACGGGACAGTAGCTATGGCTACACCTTC.

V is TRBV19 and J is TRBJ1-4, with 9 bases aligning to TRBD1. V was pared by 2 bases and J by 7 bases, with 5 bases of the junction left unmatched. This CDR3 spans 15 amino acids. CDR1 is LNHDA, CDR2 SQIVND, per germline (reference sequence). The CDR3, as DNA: TGTGCCAGTAGTATATCGGGACAGGGCCCTGAAAAACTGTTTTTT. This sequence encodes CASSISGQGPEKLFF.

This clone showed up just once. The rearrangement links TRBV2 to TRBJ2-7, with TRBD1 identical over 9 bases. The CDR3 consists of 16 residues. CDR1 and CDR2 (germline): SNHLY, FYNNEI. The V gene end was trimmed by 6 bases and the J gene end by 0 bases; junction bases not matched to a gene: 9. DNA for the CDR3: TGTGCCAGCAGGACCGGGACAGGGTCGAGCTCCTACGAGCAGTACGTC. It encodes CASRTGTGSSSYEQYV.